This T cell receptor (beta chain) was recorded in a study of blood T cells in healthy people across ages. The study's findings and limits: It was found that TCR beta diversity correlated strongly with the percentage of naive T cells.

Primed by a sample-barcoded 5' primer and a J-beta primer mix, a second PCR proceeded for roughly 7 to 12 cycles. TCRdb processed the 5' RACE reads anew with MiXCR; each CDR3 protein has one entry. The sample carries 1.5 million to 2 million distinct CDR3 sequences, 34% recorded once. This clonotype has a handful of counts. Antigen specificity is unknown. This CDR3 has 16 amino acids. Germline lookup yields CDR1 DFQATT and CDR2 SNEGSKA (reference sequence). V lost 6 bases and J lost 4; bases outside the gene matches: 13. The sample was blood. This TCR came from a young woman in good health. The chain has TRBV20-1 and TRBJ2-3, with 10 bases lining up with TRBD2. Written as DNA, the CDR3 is TGCAGTGCACAGCTTCAGCGGGAGGGGTGGGCAGATACGCAGTATTTT. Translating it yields CSAQLQREGWADTQYF.